This T cell receptor beta chain was identified during a study of PD-1 blockade in classical Hodgkin lymphoma. Study details: Administration of nivolumab to patients was at 3 mg/kg intravenously every 2 weeks.

Assay used: immunoSEQ multiplex PCR; TCRdb lists only in-frame clones, some missing. The top ten clones hold about 14% of a sample with 45,000 to 55,000 clones, 73% of them seen once. V was clipped by 1 base and J by 3 bases, with 12 bases between them. The CDR3 has 15 residues. Per the germline V gene, CDR1 is KGHSH and CDR2 is LQKENI. Every patient relapsed after autologous stem cell transplantation, and brentuximab vedotin exposure varied. This specimen consisted of peripheral blood mononuclear cells (PBMCs), obtained before the second cycle of nivolumab. This sequence originates from a human donor with classical Hodgkin lymphoma. The genes are TRBV18 and TRBJ1-1; D is ambiguous. This CDR3 is CASSPRVFPDTEAFF. Written as DNA, the CDR3 is TGTGCCAGCTCACCACGCGTTTTTCCGGACACTGAAGCTTTCTTT.